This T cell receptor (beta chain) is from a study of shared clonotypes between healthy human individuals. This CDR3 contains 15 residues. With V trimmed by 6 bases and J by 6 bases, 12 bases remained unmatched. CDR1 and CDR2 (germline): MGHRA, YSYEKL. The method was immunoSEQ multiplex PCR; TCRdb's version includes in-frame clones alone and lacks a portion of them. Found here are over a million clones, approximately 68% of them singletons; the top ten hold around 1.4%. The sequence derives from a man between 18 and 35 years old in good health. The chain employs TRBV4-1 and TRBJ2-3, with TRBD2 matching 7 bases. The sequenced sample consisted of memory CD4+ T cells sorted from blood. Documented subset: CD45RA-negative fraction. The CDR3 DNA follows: TGCGCCAGCAGGTATGCGGGAGCTTATTCCGATACGCAGTATTTT. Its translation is CASRYAGAYSDTQYF.